Reported below is one T cell receptor (beta chain). With 5 bases removed from V and 3 bases from J, the gap between germline ends came to 19 bases. The CDR3 covers 15 residues. Germline V gene data show CDR1 as SQVTM and CDR2 as ANQGSEA. The sample is drawn from a study of blood T cell repertoires in COVID-19. About the research overall: There were acute and convalescent COVID-19 samples, and they came from the United States, Italy and Spain. T cells, B-cell-depleted T cells, or PBMCs provided the cDNA or gDNA that served as material.

Assay: immunoSEQ multiplex PCR; the TCRdb copy retains only in-frame clones and omits some. The sample has under 55,000 clones, roughly nine tenths seen once. The receptor comes from a human donor in a cohort sampled during active COVID-19. Sequencing used peripheral blood. V gene TRBV29-1 combines with J gene TRBJ1-1; possible D gene TRBD1, 5 bases. CDR3 sequence (DNA): TGCAGCGTTCTGGGGGGGACCCTGGACTACACTGAAGCTTTCTTT. It codes for CSVLGGTLDYTEAFF.